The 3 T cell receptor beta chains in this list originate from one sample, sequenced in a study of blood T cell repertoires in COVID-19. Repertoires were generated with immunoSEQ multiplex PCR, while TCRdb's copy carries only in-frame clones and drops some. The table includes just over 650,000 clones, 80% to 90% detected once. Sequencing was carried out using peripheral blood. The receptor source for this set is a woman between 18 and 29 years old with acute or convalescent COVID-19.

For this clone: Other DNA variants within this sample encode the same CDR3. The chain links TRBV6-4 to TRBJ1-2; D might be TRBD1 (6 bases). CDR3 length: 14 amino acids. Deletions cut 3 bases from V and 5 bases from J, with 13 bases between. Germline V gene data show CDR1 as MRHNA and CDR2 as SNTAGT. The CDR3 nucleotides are TGTGCCAGCAGTGATTCGGAGGGGGGGTATGGCTACACCTTC. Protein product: CASSDSEGGYGYTF.

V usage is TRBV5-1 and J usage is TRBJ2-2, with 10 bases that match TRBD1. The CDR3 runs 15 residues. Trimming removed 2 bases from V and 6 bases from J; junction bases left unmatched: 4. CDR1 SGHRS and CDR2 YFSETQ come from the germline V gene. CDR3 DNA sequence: TGCGCCAGCAGCTTTGACAGGGGGCGGGCCGGGGAGCTGTTTTTT. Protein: CASSFDRGRAGELFF.

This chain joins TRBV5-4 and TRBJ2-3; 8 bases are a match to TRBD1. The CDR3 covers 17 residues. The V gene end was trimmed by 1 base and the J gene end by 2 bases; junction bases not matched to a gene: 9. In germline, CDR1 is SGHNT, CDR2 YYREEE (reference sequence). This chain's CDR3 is CASSLRATGGSTDTQYF. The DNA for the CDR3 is TGTGCCAGCAGCTTGAGGGCCACAGGGGGGTCCACAGATACGCAGTATTTT. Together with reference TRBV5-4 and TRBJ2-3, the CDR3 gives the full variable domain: ETGVTQSPTHLIKTRGQQVTLRCSSQSGHNTVSWYQQALGQGPQFIFQYYREEENGRGNFPPRFSGLQFPNYSSELNVNALELDDSALYLCASSLRATGGSTDTQYFGPGTRLTVL.